These 6 T cell receptor beta chains share one sample of origin, sequenced in a study of beta chain features in type 1 diabetes. Findings and limits, study-wide: TCRB CDR3s were moderately but significantly shorter in Type 1 diabetes patients in all four CD4+ subsets.

Every isolated RNA sample was fully reverse transcribed, so sequencing captured expressed TCRB transcripts. Clones were sequenced by immunoSEQ multiplex PCR, and TCRdb holds only the in-frame ones, with some missing. The data contain more than 300,000 clones, around 12% of them singletons. Their antigens are not known. Sequencing was performed on naive CD4+ T cells from blood. The receptor source for this set is a woman under 30 with type 1 diabetes.

The V call is TRBV7-3, the J call TRBJ2-3, with unresolved D. V was shortened by 4 bases and J by 2 bases, with 7 bases between the two germline ends. CDR1 is SGHTA, CDR2 FQGTGA, per germline. The CDR3 length is 13 residues. CDR3 region: CASSSISTDTQYF. In DNA, the CDR3 is TGTGCCAGCAGCTCTATATCCACAGATACGCAGTATTTT.

This clone was seen a handful of times. The rearrangement joins TRBV4-1 to TRBJ1-1; a possible D gene is TRBD1 (5 bases). Between the trimmed V and J ends, which lost 2 bases and 0 bases, there was a span of 13 bases. The CDR3 has 16 amino acids. Germline lookup yields CDR1 MGHRA and CDR2 YSYEKL. In DNA, the CDR3 is TGCGCCAGCAGCCAATTGGGGCCGTGGGTGAACACTGAAGCTTTCTTT. Translated, it gives CASSQLGPWVNTEAFF.

The table lists this clone with a few counts. This rearrangement joins TRBV5-1 to TRBJ2-7; D gene ambiguous. The ends were cut back, 0 bases at V and 7 bases at J, with 8 bases in the middle. The CDR3 extends over 12 amino acids. Germline V gene lookup returns CDR1 SGHRS and CDR2 YFSETQ. The CDR3 region has the DNA TGCGCCAGCAGCTTGGACCCGAGGGAGCAGTACTTC. Translation gives CASSLDPREQYF.

This clone came up a few times. The V call is TRBV7-9, the J call TRBJ2-1; TRBD2 matches 8 bases. The CDR3 sequence is 16 residues long. Losses at the gene ends were 5 bases for V and 0 bases for J; bases not matched to a gene: 6. The germline CDR1 and CDR2 sequences are SEHNR and FQNEAQ (reference sequence). The CDR3 nucleotides are TGTGCCAGCAGCCCCCAGGCGGGAGGCTCCTACAATGAGCAGTTCTTC. Its protein is CASSPQAGGSYNEQFF.

The genes are TRBV4-3 and TRBJ2-1, with 15 bases aligning to TRBD2. V shed 1 base, J shed 0 bases, and the junction held 7 bases outside the gene matches. This CDR3 has 20 residues. Germline V CDR1 and CDR2: LGHNA, YSLEER. The CDR3 protein is CASSQGGGLAGGSSYNEQFF. The CDR3 region has the DNA TGCGCCAGCAGCCAAGGTGGGGGACTAGCGGGAGGAAGCTCCTACAATGAGCAGTTCTTC.

This chain connects TRBV7-2 to TRBJ2-7; 9 bases are a match to TRBD2. The CDR3 runs to 15 residues. Germline loops: CDR1 SGHTA, CDR2 FQGNSA. Losses at the gene ends were 3 bases for V and 0 bases for J; bases not matched to a gene: 3. CDR3 sequence: CASSLTSGLSYEQYF. CDR3 nucleotide sequence: TGTGCCAGCAGCTTGACTAGCGGCCTCTCCTACGAGCAGTACTTC.